Below, 29 T cell receptor beta chains from the same sample are listed, as sequenced in a study of blood T cell repertoires in COVID-19. The table came from immunoSEQ multiplex PCR; TCRdb's copy has only in-frame clones and leaves some out. The sample shows about 440,000 clones, approximately 90% of them seen only once. Sequencing used peripheral blood. The receptors here all came from a woman aged 50 to 60 with COVID-19, enrolled during active disease.

The chain joins TRBV28 to TRBJ1-4, with 8 nucleotides matching TRBD1. With 5 bases clipped from V and 4 bases from J, the junction kept 6 bases outside the gene matches. The germline V gene has CDR1 MDHEN and CDR2 SYDVKM. CDR3 size: 15 residues. For the CDR3, the DNA is TGTGCCAGCAGTCCCCCGACAGGGGTTAATGAAAAACTGTTTTTT. Translated: CASSPPTGVNEKLFF.

The chain joins TRBV7-9 to TRBJ1-1; D is perhaps TRBD1 (5 bases). CDR1 SEHNR and CDR2 FQNEAQ come from the germline V gene (reference sequence). This CDR3 has 17 amino acids. Trimming shortened V by 5 bases and J by 5 bases, and 24 bases separated the two germline ends. The CDR3 nucleotides are TGTGCCAGCAGCCTCCGCGGGGGACTGAGGAGAGAAACTGAAGCTTTCTTT. Protein sequence: CASSLRGGLRRETEAFF.

This clone is a singleton in its sample. This rearrangement joins TRBV5-1 to TRBJ2-2, with D perhaps matching TRBD1 (6 bases). Germline V lookup: CDR1 SGHRS, CDR2 YFSETQ. V lost 2 bases and J 4 bases, leaving 12 bases between the germline ends. The CDR3 length is 15 residues. The CDR3 DNA reads TGCGCCAGCAGCTTCCAGGGGTGGAGCACCGGGGAGCTGTTTTTT. The encoded protein is CASSFQGWSTGELFF.

This chain joins TRBV19 and TRBJ2-5; 11 bases fit TRBD2. The ends lost 5 bases at V and 2 bases at J; junction bases unmatched: 4. CDR3 length: 15 residues. Germline assignment: CDR1 LNHDA and CDR2 SQIVND (reference sequence). The CDR3 region is CASSLGTSGQETQYF. CDR3 nucleotides: TGTGCCAGTAGTTTGGGGACTAGCGGACAAGAGACCCAGTACTTC. Using reference TRBV19 and TRBJ2-5 for the parts outside the CDR3, the full variable domain is DGGITQSPKYLFRKEGQNVTLSCEQNLNHDAMYWYRQDPGQGLRLIYYSQIVNDFQKGDIAEGYSVSREKKESFPLTVTSAQKNPTAFYLCASSLGTSGQETQYFGPGTRLLVL.

The gene calls are TRBV2 and TRBJ1-6; 8 positions match TRBD1. V lost 6 bases, J lost 12 bases, and 7 bases stayed unmatched. The CDR3 has 13 residues. The germline V gene encodes CDR1 SNHLY and CDR2 FYNNEI. CDR3 in DNA: TGTGCCAGCAGAACAGGGGGATACAGACCCCTCCACTTT. This translates into CASRTGGYRPLHF.

The chain recombines TRBV7-3 with TRBJ2-1; D is perhaps TRBD2 (6 bases). Germline V gene sequence: CDR1 SGHTA, CDR2 FQGTGA. Trimming took 5 bases from V and 1 from J, leaving 15 bases between them. CDR3 length equals 16 residues. CDR3 nucleotides: TGTGCCAGCAGCCGTAGACGGGACTCGTCCTACAATGAGCAGTTCTTC. Protein: CASSRRRDSSYNEQFF.

The genes are TRBV5-5 and TRBJ1-2; the match to TRBD1 covers 7 bases. Germline lookup yields CDR1 SGHKS and CDR2 YYEKEE (reference sequence). The CDR3 length is 14 residues. Unmatched junction bases numbered 1, after V lost 1 base and J lost 1 base. The CDR3 region is CASSLTGDNYGYTF. CDR3 DNA: TGTGCCAGCAGCTTGACAGGGGATAACTATGGCTACACCTTC.

The chain uses TRBV5-1 and TRBJ1-1, with 7 bases matching TRBD1. V lost 0 bases to trimming and J lost 2 bases; unmatched junction nucleotides: 7. The germline gives CDR1 SGHRS, CDR2 YFSETQ. CDR3 size: 16 residues. The CDR3 DNA follows: TGCGCCAGCAGCTTGGGATTTCGGGACAGCAACACTGAAGCTTTCTTT. This gives the protein CASSLGFRDSNTEAFF.

The J gene is TRBJ2-1, the V gene TRBV6-5; perhaps TRBD2 as D (6 bases). Germline V gene lookup returns CDR1 MNHEY and CDR2 SVGAGI. Trimming stripped 0 bases from V and 6 bases from J, with 9 bases between. The CDR3 length is 14 residues. The CDR3 region has the DNA TGTGCCAGCAGTTACTCACGGACTACCAATGAGCAGTTCTTC. Translated: CASSYSRTTNEQFF.

The J gene is TRBJ2-1, the V gene TRBV27; 10 bases are a match to TRBD2. Trimming cost V 0 bases and J 12 bases; bases outside gene matches: 8. Germline assignment: CDR1 MNHEY and CDR2 SMNVEV (reference sequence). The CDR3 covers 15 residues. CDR3 sequence reads: CASSLSLASGGLQFF. CDR3 nucleotides: TGTGCCAGCAGTTTATCGCTGGCTAGCGGGGGCCTGCAGTTCTTC.

The V and J genes are TRBV5-6 and TRBJ1-1; TRBD1 matches 8 bases. V gave up 3 bases and J gave up 2 bases; unmatched junction bases: 3. Germline CDR1 and CDR2: SGHDT and YYEEEE. This CDR3 comprises 14 residues. The CDR3 nucleotides are TGTGCCAGCAGCTGGCAGGGGGCTAACACTGAAGCTTTCTTT. Translating it yields CASSWQGANTEAFF.

The chain uses TRBV28 and TRBJ2-5, with TRBD1 as a possible D gene (5 bases). Deletions cut 8 bases from V and 0 bases from J, with 10 bases between. The CDR3 contains 13 residues. Germline loops: CDR1 MDHEN, CDR2 SYDVKM. Written as DNA, the CDR3 is TGTGCCAGCGGAAGGGGTTACCAAGAGACCCAGTACTTC. Protein sequence: CASGRGYQETQYF.

Worth noting for this clone: Additional DNA sequences in this sample encode the identical CDR3. The rearrangement joins TRBV13 to TRBJ2-7; a possible D gene is TRBD2 (5 bases). The CDR3 runs to 13 residues. Germline loops: CDR1 PRHDT, CDR2 FYEKMQ (reference sequence). V gave up 3 bases and J gave up 0 bases, with 6 bases separating them. For the CDR3, the DNA is TGTGCCAGCAGCTTTGGGAGCTCCTACGAGCAGTACTTC. It encodes CASSFGSSYEQYF.

J is TRBJ1-5 and V is TRBV6-5; no clear D gene. With 7 bases removed from V and 7 bases from J, the gap between germline ends came to 20 bases. Germline-derived CDR1 and CDR2 are MNHEY and SVGAGI. The CDR3 has 15 amino acids. The chain's CDR3 is CASTQIDPAGQPQHF. DNA of the CDR3: TGTGCCAGCACCCAAATAGACCCGGCAGGACAGCCCCAGCATTTT.

The rearrangement uses TRBV14 and TRBJ2-3, with a weak D call TRBD2 (6 bases). Trimming removed 4 bases at V and 5 bases at J, with 7 bases between. Per germline, CDR1 SGHDN and CDR2 FVKESK. The CDR3 spans 12 residues. CDR3 DNA sequence: TGTGCCAGCAGCCTGGGGGGAGATACGCAGTATTTT. Translating it yields CASSLGGDTQYF.

This chain connects TRBV6-5 to TRBJ2-5; tentatively, D is TRBD1 (6 bases). Trimming pared 2 bases from V and 5 bases from J, leaving 15 bases between. Germline CDR1 reads MNHEY; CDR2 reads SVGAGI. This CDR3 contains 15 residues. DNA for the CDR3: TGTGCCAGCAGTTACGGGGGCGCGATCGGGGAGACCCAGTACTTC. It yields the protein CASSYGGAIGETQYF.

About this clone itself: The junction departs from the called germline gene at one end, perhaps through a read error. The chain is built from TRBV7-9 and TRBJ1-4; weak D call: TRBD1 (6 bases). This CDR3 has 15 amino acids. Germline V gives CDR1 SEHNR, CDR2 FQNEAQ (reference sequence). The CDR3 here is CASSLAGRGNEKLFF. The CDR3 DNA follows: TGTGCCAGCAGCCTAGCTGGCAGGGGTAATGAAAAACTGTTTTTT.

The chain is built from TRBV19 and TRBJ2-2; 8 positions agree with TRBD2. The CDR3 contains 16 residues. Germline CDR1 and CDR2: LNHDA and SQIVND (reference sequence). V gave up 5 bases and J gave up 3 bases; unmatched junction bases: 8. CDR3 in amino acids: CASSVDGGAYTGELFF. The DNA for the CDR3 is TGTGCCAGTAGTGTGGACGGGGGGGCTTACACCGGGGAGCTGTTTTTT.

The CDR3 DNA reads as TGTGCCACCAGTGATCCGGCGCTAGCGGGGGACAATGAGCAGTTCTTC. Translating gives CATSDPALAGDNEQFF. The V call is TRBV24-1, the J call TRBJ2-1; 10 bases map to TRBD2. The CDR3 spans 16 residues. J gave up 5 bases and V 3 bases, and 6 bases lay outside the gene matches. Germline-derived CDR1 and CDR2 are KGHDR and SFDVKD.

This chain links TRBV7-9 with TRBJ2-3; D gene unclear. The CDR3 is 13 amino acids. Trimming cost V 5 bases and J 6 bases, with 12 bases left between them. Germline V lookup: CDR1 SEHNR, CDR2 FQNEAQ (reference sequence). CDR3 sequence reads: CASSPIQSDTQYF. The CDR3 nucleotides read TGTGCCAGCAGCCCCATACAGTCCGATACGCAGTATTTT.

V and J are TRBV23-1 and TRBJ2-6; D gene uncertain. TRBV23-1 is labeled an ORF, and its function is uncertain. V was pared by 4 bases and J by 0 bases, with 7 bases between. CDR3 length: 15 amino acids. The CDR3 sequence: CASSRQASGANVLTF. The CDR3 DNA sequence: TGCGCCAGCAGTCGTCAGGCCTCTGGGGCCAACGTCCTGACTTTC.

This clone is a singleton in its sample. The V call is TRBV5-1, the J call TRBJ2-3; TRBD2 matches 11 bases. CDR1 and CDR2 from the germline V gene are SGHRS and YFSETQ. The CDR3 sequence is 19 residues long. V shed 0 bases, J shed 0 bases, and the junction held 9 bases outside the gene matches. The CDR3 spells CASSLDMASGGLSTDTQYF. The CDR3, as DNA: TGCGCCAGCAGCTTGGATATGGCTAGCGGGGGGCTGAGCACAGATACGCAGTATTTT.

This clone showed up just a few times. The chain links TRBV5-1 to TRBJ1-2; 7 bases agree with TRBD1. This CDR3 contains 15 residues. The germline V gene has CDR1 SGHRS and CDR2 YFSETQ. V lost 3 bases and J lost 7; bases outside the gene matches: 12. This CDR3 is CASSSVTGVPAGYTF. The CDR3 nucleotides read TGCGCCAGCAGCTCGGTAACAGGGGTCCCCGCTGGCTACACCTTC. Full variable domain (rest looked up from reference TRBV5-1 and TRBJ1-2): KAGVTQTPRYLIKTRGQQVTLSCSPISGHRSVSWYQQTPGQGLQFLFEYFSETQRNKGNFPGRFSGRQFSNSRSEMNVSTLELGDSALYLCASSSVTGVPAGYTFGSGTRLTVV.

The genes are TRBV3-1 (or the pseudogene TRBV3-2) and TRBJ2-1; 9 bases match TRBD2. This CDR3 spans 14 amino acids. The trim removed 8 bases at V and 3 bases at J, leaving 5 bases unmatched. Germline V gene sequence: CDR1 LGHDT, CDR2 YNNKEL (reference sequence). The CDR3 coding sequence is TGTGCCAGCCGGAAGCGGGGGGACTACAATGAGCAGTTCTTC. Translation: CASRKRGDYNEQFF.

V is TRBV7-2 and J is TRBJ1-4, with D possibly being TRBD1 (6 bases). The germline gives CDR1 SGHTA, CDR2 FQGNSA. The CDR3 has 14 residues. The ends were cut back, 5 bases at V and 5 bases at J, with 12 bases in the middle. The CDR3 here is CASSLMTGNEKLFF. The CDR3 DNA sequence: TGTGCCAGCAGCCTAATGACAGGCAATGAAAAACTGTTTTTT.

J is TRBJ1-2 and V is TRBV18, with TRBD1 matching 7 bases. V lost 1 base to trimming and J lost 7 bases; unmatched junction nucleotides: 9. Germline V lookup: CDR1 KGHSH, CDR2 LQKENI. This CDR3 contains 15 residues. The CDR3 loop is CASSPQGTATRGYTF. The CDR3 DNA sequence: TGTGCCAGCTCACCACAGGGGACAGCAACTCGTGGCTACACCTTC.

This sequence joins TRBV19 and TRBJ1-4; 10 nucleotides line up with TRBD1. Germline CDR1 LNHDA, CDR2 SQIVND (reference sequence). This CDR3 is built from 13 residues. V lost 8 bases and J lost 8; bases outside the gene matches: 5. For the CDR3, the DNA is TGTGCCAGTGAGGGACAGGGGCAAGAAAAACTGTTTTTT. Protein: CASEGQGQEKLFF.

A single count supports this clone. The V and J genes are TRBV5-4 and TRBJ1-4, with TRBD1 matching 8 bases. This CDR3 spans 15 amino acids. Trimming removed 5 bases from V and 8 bases from J; junction bases left unmatched: 11. Germline CDR1 and CDR2: SGHNT and YYREEE (reference sequence). The CDR3 DNA reads as TGTGCCAGCAGGTTGACAGGGGCCGGGGGAGAAAAACTGTTTTTT. It yields the protein CASRLTGAGGEKLFF. Supplemented by reference TRBV5-4 and TRBJ1-4, the full variable domain reads ETGVTQSPTHLIKTRGQQVTLRCSSQSGHNTVSWYQQALGQGPQFIFQYYREEENGRGNFPPRFSGLQFPNYSSELNVNALELDDSALYLCASRLTGAGGEKLFFGSGTQLSVL.

This chain uses TRBV27 with TRBJ1-2; D might be TRBD1 (5 bases). This CDR3 has 14 amino acids. Between the trimmed V and J ends, which lost 4 bases and 4 bases, there was a span of 13 bases. Germline V gene lookup returns CDR1 MNHEY and CDR2 SMNVEV (reference sequence). CDR3 sequence reads: CASSSGGEGYGYTF. CDR3 DNA sequence: TGTGCCAGCAGTTCCGGGGGGGAGGGCTATGGCTACACCTTC.